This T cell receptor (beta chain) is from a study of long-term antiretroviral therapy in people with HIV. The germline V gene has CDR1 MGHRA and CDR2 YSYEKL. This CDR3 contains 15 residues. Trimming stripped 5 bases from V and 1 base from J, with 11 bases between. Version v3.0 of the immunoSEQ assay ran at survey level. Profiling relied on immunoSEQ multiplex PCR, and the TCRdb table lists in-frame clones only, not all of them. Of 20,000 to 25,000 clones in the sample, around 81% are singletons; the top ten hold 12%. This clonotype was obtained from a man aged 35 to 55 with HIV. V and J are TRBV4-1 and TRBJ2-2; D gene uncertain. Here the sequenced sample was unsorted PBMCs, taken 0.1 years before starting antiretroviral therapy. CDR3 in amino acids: CASSYMGLNTGELFF. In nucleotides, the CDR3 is TGCGCCAGCAGCTATATGGGCCTGAACACCGGGGAGCTGTTTTTT.